These T cell receptor beta chains were read from a single sample in a study of cytomegalovirus exposure and HLA in healthy donors. Measured with immunoSEQ multiplex PCR; TCRdb has only the in-frame clones, and not every one. The repertoire includes about 150,000 clones, roughly 77% of them detected once, and 1% sits in the top ten. The sequenced sample was PBMCs. These receptors were taken from a woman between 45 and 60 years old in good health and CMV-seropositive. Each CDR3 is given with its conserved first and last residue. A D gene is named only where the DNA matches it firmly. Not every row has a clone size; where given, it reads once, few, many or a size class.

v_gene	abundance	d_gene	j_gene	CDR3aa	CDR3nt
TRBV7-2	few	TRBD2	TRBJ2-7	CASSPIAGVFLNEQYF	TGTGCCAGCAGCCCTATAGCGGGAGTATTCCTTAACGAGCAGTACTTC
TRBV2	-	TRBD1	TRBJ1-3	CASSENRGGNTIYF	TGTGCCAGCAGTGAAAACAGGGGTGGAAACACCATATATTTT
TRBV2	medium-sized	-	TRBJ1-5	CASHGGNQPQHF	TGTGCCAGCCATGGGGGGAATCAGCCCCAGCATTTT
TRBV7-9	-	-	TRBJ1-3	CASGLQVGVNTIYF	TGTGCCAGCGGCCTCCAAGTAGGGGTAAACACCATATATTTT
TRBV5-1	-	-	TRBJ2-5	CASSLFTGVTQETQYF	TGCGCCAGCAGCTTGTTTACGGGAGTAACCCAAGAGACCCAGTACTTC
TRBV7-6	-	-	TRBJ2-3	CASSPEIRGDTQYF	TGTGCCAGCAGCCCCGAGATACGAGGGGATACGCAGTATTTT
TRBV28	-	TRBD1	TRBJ1-1	CASMGQTNTEAFF	TGTGCCAGCATGGGACAGACCAACACTGAAGCTTTCTTT
TRBV10-3	-	-	TRBJ1-5	CAISPGGGSNQPQHF	TGTGCCATCAGCCCAGGCGGGGGTAGCAATCAGCCCCAGCATTTT
TRBV11-3	-	-	TRBJ1-1	CASSTRSTRGNTEAFF	TGTGCCAGCAGCACAAGAAGCACACGGGGGAACACTGAAGCTTTCTTT
TRBV28	-	-	TRBJ2-3	CASYSDTQYF	TGTGCCAGCTATAGCGATACGCAGTATTTT
TRBV19	-	TRBD1	TRBJ1-5	CASRPERGRSNQPQHF	TGTGCCAGTAGACCCGAGAGGGGGCGAAGCAATCAGCCCCAGCATTTT
TRBV5-1	-	TRBD1	TRBJ1-1	CASSPTWDRNTEAFF	TGCGCCAGCAGCCCCACTTGGGACAGGAACACTGAAGCTTTCTTT
TRBV11-3	few	-	TRBJ2-2	CASSLSGLGELFF	TGTGCCAGCAGCCTAAGTGGTTTGGGGGAGCTGTTTTTT
TRBV7-6	-	TRBD1	TRBJ2-5	CASRLGTDQETQYF	TGTGCCAGCAGACTAGGGACAGACCAAGAGACCCAGTACTTC
TRBV18	-	-	TRBJ2-5	CASSPAQRRGIQETQYF	TGTGCCAGCTCACCCGCACAGCGGAGGGGCATCCAAGAGACCCAGTACTTC
TRBV9	-	-	TRBJ1-2	CASSVAGGSYYGYTF	TGTGCCAGCAGCGTAGCGGGGGGCAGTTACTATGGCTACACCTTC
TRBV10-1	once	TRBD1	TRBJ1-2	CASLTWDRNYGYTF	TGCGCCAGCTTGACATGGGACAGGAACTATGGCTACACCTTC
TRBV19	-	-	TRBJ1-2	CASSPQQGPFYGYTF	TGTGCCAGTAGTCCCCAACAGGGACCCTTCTATGGCTACACCTTC
TRBV7-3	-	-	TRBJ1-6	CASSFFGGSPLHF	TGTGCCAGCAGCTTCTTCGGCGGTTCACCCCTCCACTTT
TRBV7-8	once	TRBD1	TRBJ1-2	CASSSPVIPGGTNYGYTF	TGTGCCAGCAGCTCACCCGTTATACCAGGGGGAACTAACTATGGCTACACCTTC
TRBV7-2	-	TRBD2	TRBJ2-5	CASSLVGLSGGEETQYF	TGTGCCAGCAGCTTAGTAGGGCTAAGCGGGGGGGAAGAGACCCAGTACTTC
TRBV19	-	-	TRBJ1-5	CASSMGRARNQPQHF	TGTGCCAGTAGTATGGGCAGGGCTCGAAATCAGCCCCAGCATTTT
TRBV9	few	-	TRBJ2-3	CASGKGGVDTQYF	TGTGCCAGCGGCAAAGGAGGGGTAGATACGCAGTATTTT
TRBV28	few	TRBD1	TRBJ1-2	CASSSGTGSYGYTF	TGTGCCAGCAGTTCCGGGACAGGATCCTATGGCTACACCTTC
TRBV7-2	few	-	TRBJ1-6	CASSLTSGSPLHF	TGTGCCAGCAGCTTAACCTCAGGTTCACCCCTCCACTTT
TRBV6-5	-	TRBD1	TRBJ2-7	CASSYSVYRGSYEQYF	TGTGCCAGCAGTTACTCTGTCTACAGGGGGTCCTACGAGCAGTACTTC